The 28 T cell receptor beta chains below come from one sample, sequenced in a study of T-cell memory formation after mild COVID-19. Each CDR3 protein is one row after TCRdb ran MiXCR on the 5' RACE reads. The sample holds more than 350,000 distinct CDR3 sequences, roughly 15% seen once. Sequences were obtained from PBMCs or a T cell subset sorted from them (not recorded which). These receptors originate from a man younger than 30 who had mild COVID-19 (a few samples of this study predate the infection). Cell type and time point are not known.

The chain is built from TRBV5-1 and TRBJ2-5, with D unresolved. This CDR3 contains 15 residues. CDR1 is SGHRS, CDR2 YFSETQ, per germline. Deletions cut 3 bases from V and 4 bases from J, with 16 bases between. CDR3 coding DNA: TGCGCCAGCAGCTGGACCGCGACCAAGGGAGAGACCCAGTACTTC. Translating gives CASSWTATKGETQYF.

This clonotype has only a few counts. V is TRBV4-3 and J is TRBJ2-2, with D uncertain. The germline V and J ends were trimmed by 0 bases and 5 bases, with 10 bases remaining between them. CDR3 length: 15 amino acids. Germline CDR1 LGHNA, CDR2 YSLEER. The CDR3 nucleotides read TGCGCCAGCAGCCAAGACCCAGGTCGAACCGGGGAGCTGTTTTTT. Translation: CASSQDPGRTGELFF.

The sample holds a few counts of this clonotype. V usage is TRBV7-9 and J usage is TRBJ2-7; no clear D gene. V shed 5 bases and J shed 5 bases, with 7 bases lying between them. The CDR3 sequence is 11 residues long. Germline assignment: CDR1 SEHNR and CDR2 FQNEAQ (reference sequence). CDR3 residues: CASSTNHEQYF. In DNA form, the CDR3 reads TGTGCCAGCAGCACGAACCACGAGCAGTACTTC.

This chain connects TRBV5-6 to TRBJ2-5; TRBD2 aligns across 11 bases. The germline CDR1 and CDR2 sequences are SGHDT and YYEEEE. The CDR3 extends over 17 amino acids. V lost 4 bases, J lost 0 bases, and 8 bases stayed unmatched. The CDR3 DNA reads TGTGCCAGCAGCACACAAACTAGCGGGGGTCACCAAGAGACCCAGTACTTC. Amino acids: CASSTQTSGGHQETQYF.

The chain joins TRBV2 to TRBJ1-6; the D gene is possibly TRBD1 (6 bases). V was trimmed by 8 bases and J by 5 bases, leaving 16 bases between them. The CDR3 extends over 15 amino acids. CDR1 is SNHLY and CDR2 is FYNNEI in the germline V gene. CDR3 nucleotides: TGTGCCAGCGGCCAACAGGGCTTTAATAATTCACCCCTCCACTTT. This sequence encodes CASGQQGFNNSPLHF.

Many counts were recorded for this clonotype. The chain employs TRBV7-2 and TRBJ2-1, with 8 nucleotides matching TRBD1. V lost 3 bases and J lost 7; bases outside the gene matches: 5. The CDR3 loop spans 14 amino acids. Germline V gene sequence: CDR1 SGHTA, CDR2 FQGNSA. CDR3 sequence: CASSFDRGGNEQFF. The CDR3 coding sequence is TGTGCCAGCAGCTTTGACAGGGGTGGGAATGAGCAGTTCTTC.

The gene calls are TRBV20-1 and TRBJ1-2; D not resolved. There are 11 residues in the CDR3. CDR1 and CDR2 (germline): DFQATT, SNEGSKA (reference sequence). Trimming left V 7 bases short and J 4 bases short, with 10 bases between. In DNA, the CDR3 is TGCAGTGTTCCGCAGGTCTATGGCTACACCTTC. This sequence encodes CSVPQVYGYTF.

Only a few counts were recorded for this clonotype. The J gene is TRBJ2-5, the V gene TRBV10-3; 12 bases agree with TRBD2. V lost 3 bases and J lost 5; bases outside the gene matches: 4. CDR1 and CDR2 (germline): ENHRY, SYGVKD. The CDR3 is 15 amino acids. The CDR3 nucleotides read TGTGCCATCAGTGAACCCACTAGCGGGAGGGAGACCCAGTACTTC. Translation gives CAISEPTSGRETQYF.

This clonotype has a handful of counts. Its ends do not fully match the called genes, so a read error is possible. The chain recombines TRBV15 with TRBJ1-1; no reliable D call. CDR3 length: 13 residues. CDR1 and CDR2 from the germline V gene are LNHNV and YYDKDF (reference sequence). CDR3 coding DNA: TGTGCCACCAGCAGAGATTTGAATACTGAAGCTTTCTTT. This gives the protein CATSRDLNTEAFF.

The CDR3 loop reads CASSLVAGQNYGYTF. In DNA, the CDR3 is TGTGCCAGCAGCTTAGTAGCAGGACAGAACTATGGCTACACCTTC. The chain is built from TRBV7-2 and TRBJ1-2, with D possibly matching TRBD1 (6 bases). Germline V CDR1 and CDR2: SGHTA, FQGNSA. V was pared by 1 base and J by 2 bases, with 11 bases between. This CDR3 comprises 15 residues.

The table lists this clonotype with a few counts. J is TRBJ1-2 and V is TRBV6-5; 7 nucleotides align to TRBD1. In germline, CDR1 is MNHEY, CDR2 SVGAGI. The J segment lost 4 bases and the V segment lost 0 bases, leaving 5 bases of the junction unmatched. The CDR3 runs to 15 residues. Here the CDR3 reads CASSYSIGTVYGYTF. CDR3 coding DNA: TGTGCCAGCAGTTACTCGATCGGGACAGTCTATGGCTACACCTTC.

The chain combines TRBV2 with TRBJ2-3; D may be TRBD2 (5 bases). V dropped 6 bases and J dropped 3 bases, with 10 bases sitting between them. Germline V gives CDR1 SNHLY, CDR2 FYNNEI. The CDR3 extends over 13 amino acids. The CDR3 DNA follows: TGTGCCAGCAGCTCGGAGCGGACAGATACGCAGTATTTT. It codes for CASSSERTDTQYF.

In DNA form, the CDR3 reads TGCAGCGTCGGACAGGGCTTGGGCGGAAACACCATATATTTT. This gives the protein CSVGQGLGGNTIYF. The chain uses TRBV29-1 and TRBJ1-3, with 8 positions matching TRBD1. The CDR3 runs 14 residues. Germline loops: CDR1 SQVTM, CDR2 ANQGSEA. Germline trimming cut 6 bases from V and 4 bases from J; bases unmatched to any gene: 8.

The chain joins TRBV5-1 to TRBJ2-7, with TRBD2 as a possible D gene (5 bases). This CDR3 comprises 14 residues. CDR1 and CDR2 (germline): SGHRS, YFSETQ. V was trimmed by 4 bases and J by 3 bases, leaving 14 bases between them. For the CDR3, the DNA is TGCGCCAGCAGCCCAAAACCGGGAAGCTACGAGCAGTACTTC. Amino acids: CASSPKPGSYEQYF.

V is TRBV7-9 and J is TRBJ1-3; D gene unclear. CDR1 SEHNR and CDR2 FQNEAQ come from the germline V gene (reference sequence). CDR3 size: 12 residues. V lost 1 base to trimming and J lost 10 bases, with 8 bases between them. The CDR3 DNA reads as TGTGCCAGCAGCTTAGGAGGCCTGACCATATATTTT. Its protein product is CASSLGGLTIYF.

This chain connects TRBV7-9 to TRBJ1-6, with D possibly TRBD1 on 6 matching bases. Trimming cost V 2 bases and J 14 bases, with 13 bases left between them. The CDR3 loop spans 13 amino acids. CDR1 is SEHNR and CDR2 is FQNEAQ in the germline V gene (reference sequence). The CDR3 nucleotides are TGTGCCAGCAGCTTAAGGACAGACGTGGCCCTCCACTTT. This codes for CASSLRTDVALHF.

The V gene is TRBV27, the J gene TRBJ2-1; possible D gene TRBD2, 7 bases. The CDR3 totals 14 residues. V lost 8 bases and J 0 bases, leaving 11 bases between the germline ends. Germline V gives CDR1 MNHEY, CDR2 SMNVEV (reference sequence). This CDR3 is CASRGGSSYNEQFF. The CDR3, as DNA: TGTGCCAGCCGCGGGGGCAGCTCCTACAATGAGCAGTTCTTC.

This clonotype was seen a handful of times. This chain's CDR3 is CASSLNGDEQYV. CDR3 nucleotides: TGTGCCAGCAGCTTAAACGGGGACGAGCAGTACGTC. This rearrangement joins TRBV7-2 to TRBJ2-7, with D tentatively TRBD2 (5 bases). From germline, CDR1 is SGHTA and CDR2 FQGNSA. This CDR3 spans 12 amino acids. Deletions cut 2 bases from V and 5 bases from J, with 7 bases between.

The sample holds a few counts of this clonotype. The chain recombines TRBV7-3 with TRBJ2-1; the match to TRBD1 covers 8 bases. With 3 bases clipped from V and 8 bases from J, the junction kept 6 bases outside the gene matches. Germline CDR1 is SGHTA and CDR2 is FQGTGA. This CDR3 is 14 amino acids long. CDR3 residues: CASSLGTGIYEQFF. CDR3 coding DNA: TGTGCCAGCAGCTTGGGGACAGGAATATATGAGCAGTTCTTC.

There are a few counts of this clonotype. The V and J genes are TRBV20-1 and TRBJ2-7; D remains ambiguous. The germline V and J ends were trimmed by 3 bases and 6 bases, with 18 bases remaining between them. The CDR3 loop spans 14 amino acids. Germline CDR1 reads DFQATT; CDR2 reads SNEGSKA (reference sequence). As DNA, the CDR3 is TGCAGTGCTAGTCGGCCGGTCATACCGGGCGAGCAGTACGTC. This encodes CSASRPVIPGEQYV.

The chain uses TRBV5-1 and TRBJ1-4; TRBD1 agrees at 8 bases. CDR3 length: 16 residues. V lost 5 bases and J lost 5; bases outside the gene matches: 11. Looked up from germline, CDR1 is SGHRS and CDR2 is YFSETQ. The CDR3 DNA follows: TGCGCCAGCAGAGAGGGTTCGACAGGGGAAAATGAAAAACTGTTTTTT. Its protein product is CASREGSTGENEKLFF. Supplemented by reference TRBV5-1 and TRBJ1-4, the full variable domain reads KAGVTQTPRYLIKTRGQQVTLSCSPISGHRSVSWYQQTPGQGLQFLFEYFSETQRNKGNFPGRFSGRQFSNSRSEMNVSTLELGDSALYLCASREGSTGENEKLFFGSGTQLSVL.

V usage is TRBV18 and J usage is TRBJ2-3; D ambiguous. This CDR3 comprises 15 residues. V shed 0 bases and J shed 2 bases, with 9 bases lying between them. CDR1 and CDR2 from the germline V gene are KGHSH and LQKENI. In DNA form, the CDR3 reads TGTGCCAGCTCACCACCCGGGCGGACCACAGATACGCAGTATTTT. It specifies CASSPPGRTTDTQYF.

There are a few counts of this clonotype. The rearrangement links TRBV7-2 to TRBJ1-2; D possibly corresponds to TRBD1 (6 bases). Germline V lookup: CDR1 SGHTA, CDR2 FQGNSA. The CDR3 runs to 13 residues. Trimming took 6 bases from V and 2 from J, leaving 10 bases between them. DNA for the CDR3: TGTGCCAGCAGGCCAGGGGAGAACTATGGCTACACCTTC. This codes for CASRPGENYGYTF.

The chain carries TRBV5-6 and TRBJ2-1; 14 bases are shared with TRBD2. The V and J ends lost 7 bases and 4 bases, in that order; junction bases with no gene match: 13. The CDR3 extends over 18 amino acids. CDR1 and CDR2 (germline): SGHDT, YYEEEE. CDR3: CASGRTSGGTTRYNEQFF. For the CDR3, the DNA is TGTGCCAGCGGGCGGACTAGCGGGGGGACAACTCGGTACAATGAGCAGTTCTTC.

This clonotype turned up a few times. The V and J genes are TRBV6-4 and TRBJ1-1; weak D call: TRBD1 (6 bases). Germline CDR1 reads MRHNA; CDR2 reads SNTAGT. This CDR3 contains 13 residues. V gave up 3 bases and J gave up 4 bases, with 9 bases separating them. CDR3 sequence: CASSDSGATEAFF. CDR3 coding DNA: TGTGCCAGCAGTGATTCAGGGGCCACTGAAGCTTTCTTT.

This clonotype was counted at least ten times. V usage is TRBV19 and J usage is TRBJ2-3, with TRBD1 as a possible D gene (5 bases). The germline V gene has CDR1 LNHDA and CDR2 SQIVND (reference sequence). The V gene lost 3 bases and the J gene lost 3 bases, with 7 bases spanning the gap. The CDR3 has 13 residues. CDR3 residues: CASSMQGTDTQYF. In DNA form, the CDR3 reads TGTGCCAGTAGTATGCAGGGAACAGATACGCAGTATTTT.

CDR3 nucleotides: TGTGCCAGCAGCCAAGATAAAGAGGTCCACGAGCAGTACTTC. Translating it yields CASSQDKEVHEQYF. J is TRBJ2-7 and V is TRBV4-2; D gene uncertain. This CDR3 has 14 amino acids. Germline-derived CDR1 and CDR2 are LGHNA and YNFKEQ. V dropped 0 bases and J dropped 5 bases, with 11 bases sitting between them.

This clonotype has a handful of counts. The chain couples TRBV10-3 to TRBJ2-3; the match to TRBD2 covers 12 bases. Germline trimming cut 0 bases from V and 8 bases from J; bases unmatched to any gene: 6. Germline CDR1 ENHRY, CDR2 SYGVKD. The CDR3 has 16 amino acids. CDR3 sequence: CAISESPLAGGLTQYF. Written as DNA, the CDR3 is TGTGCCATCAGTGAGTCGCCACTAGCGGGGGGCCTTACGCAGTATTTT.